The TCR beta chain described here comes from a study (dated by TCRdb to 2014 to 2015). Regarding the study in general: The study tested whether tumor-infiltrating Tregs in breast cancer are recruited from blood Tregs or converted in situ from other CD4+ T cell subsets. Findings and caveats that apply to the study as a whole: In terms of TCR gene usage, tumor memory CD4+ T cells clustered together with blood and lymph node memory CD4+ cells, as well as with lymph node naive CD4+ cells. Tumor-infiltrating Treg TCR alpha and beta sequences overlapped most with tumor naive CD4+ T cells, then with blood naive CD4+ T cells. The larger-cohort validation was restricted to a single TCR beta V-J rearrangement rather than whole repertoires.

Taken from cysteine to phenylalanine, the CDR3 has 13 residues. The DNA shown is the 39-base CDR3, in frame from base 1. Deletion took 0 bases off V and 9 bases off J, with a span of 6 bases between the germline ends. CDR1 is given as LGHNA and CDR2 as YSLEER, both from the germline V gene. In this sample, this clonotype turned up many times. No antigen is known for it. No per-base quality is available; no much larger clone lies one base away. The Miltenyi Naive CD4+ T Cell Isolation kit was used to purify naive CD4+ T cells, and CD25 microbeads were used to remove Tregs. Tregs, naive and memory CD4+ T cells from tumor, blood and ipsilateral draining lymph nodes of a few breast cancer patients underwent full-length TCR alpha and beta sequencing. Tumor tissue and lymph nodes obtained by ipsilateral axillary dissection were perfused with PBS, cut into small pieces and digested using collagenase I and hyaluronidase. Ficoll density gradient centrifugation was used to isolate mononuclear cells from lymph nodes or from roughly 54 ml of peripheral blood. Sorted cell populations were confirmed by FACS to exceed 90% purity.

Full-length TCR variable regions were amplified by 5' RACE PCR with constant-region reverse primers, and semi-nested PCR with Nested Universal Primer A was subsequently performed. The ReliaPrep RNA Cell Miniprep System was used to extract total RNA, which was then reverse transcribed into 5'RACE-ready cDNA with the SMARTer RACE 5'/3' Kit. An Illumina MiSeq was used to sequence the full-length TCR alpha and beta libraries, which had been barcoded with multiplex adaptors. As for how the authors treated the data: Sequencing data were pooled across the five patients for each of nine subset-tissue groups and compared by unsupervised clustering of TCR gene usage. The Morisita-Horn index was used to calculate repertoire similarity, with shared sequences weighted according to their contribution to each repertoire. The public reads were run again by TCRdb, first through fastp at Q25 and then through MiXCR, and only productive beta chains were kept. Each record represents a unique CDR3 protein, reported with the most common genes and DNA among its rows. It is TCRdb's table, rather than the study itself, that gives the V and J calls and clone size. The sample table lists around 43,000 distinct CDR3 sequences, about 19% of them with a count of one. The ten largest make up 2.5% to 3.5% of the sample.

This TCR came from a female donor with breast cancer. This sequence uses TRBV4-3 and TRBJ1-6, with the D gene call left open. The sequencing sample was made of naive CD4+ T cells sorted from a lymph node. The sample's cell subset or site, from its label and the paper: naive CD4+ T cells, CD4+CD45RA+CD25-. CDR3 loop: CASSQERSSPLHF. The DNA sequence is TGCGCCAGCAGCCAAGAAAGAAGTTCACCCCTCCACTTT.